This passage covers 21 T cell receptor beta chains from one sample sequenced in a study of blood T cell repertoires in COVID-19. The protocol was immunoSEQ multiplex PCR, while the TCRdb copy is restricted to in-frame clones and leaves out a portion. The sample has about 160,000 clones; 82% are singletons. Sequencing was performed on peripheral blood. The receptors come from a woman older than 75 with active or convalescent COVID-19.

This chain links TRBV2 with TRBJ2-5; TRBD1 matches at 12 bases. The CDR3 runs to 14 residues. Germline-derived CDR1 and CDR2 are SNHLY and FYNNEI. Germline trimming cut 6 bases from V and 5 bases from J; bases unmatched to any gene: 4. In DNA, the CDR3 is TGTGCCAGCAGGGGACAGGGGGCCTACGAGACCCAGTACTTC. Protein sequence: CASRGQGAYETQYF.

This chain connects TRBV27 to TRBJ2-7; 14 nucleotides agree with TRBD2. Per germline, CDR1 MNHEY and CDR2 SMNVEV (reference sequence). The CDR3 has 20 amino acids. V lost 6 bases to trimming and J lost 3 bases; unmatched junction nucleotides: 19. CDR3 sequence (DNA): TGTGCCAGCAGCCAGAGCTCCGGGACTAGCGGGAGTGGGTCCAGCTACGAGCAGTACTTC. This codes for CASSQSSGTSGSGSSYEQYF.

The chain uses TRBV2 and TRBJ1-4, with 8 bases fitting TRBD1. Germline V gives CDR1 SNHLY, CDR2 FYNNEI. Trimming removed 4 bases from V and 8 bases from J; junction bases left unmatched: 6. CDR3 length: 14 residues. The CDR3 sequence is CASSVDRVGEKLFF. The CDR3 DNA reads TGTGCCAGCAGTGTGGACAGGGTAGGCGAAAAACTGTTTTTT.

The V and J genes are TRBV7-9 and TRBJ2-1; possibly TRBD2 for D (5 bases). The V gene's germline CDR1 is SEHNR and CDR2 FQNEAQ (reference sequence). Trimming took off 2 bases at V and 8 bases at J, with 13 bases between the two ends. The length of the CDR3 is 14 residues. The chain's CDR3 is CASSLRSGKDEQFF. The CDR3 DNA is TGTGCCAGCAGCTTAAGGTCGGGGAAGGATGAGCAGTTCTTC.

This chain uses TRBV18 with TRBJ2-2; tentatively, D is TRBD1 (6 bases). Trimming pared 6 bases from V and 1 base from J, leaving 12 bases between. The CDR3 covers 15 residues. Germline CDR1 is KGHSH and CDR2 is LQKENI. The CDR3 loop is CASSYDRMNTGELFF. Written as DNA, the CDR3 is TGTGCCAGCTCCTACGACAGGATGAACACCGGGGAGCTGTTTTTT.

The chain joins TRBV5-6 to TRBJ2-7; a weak D match, TRBD2 (6 bases). Per germline, CDR1 SGHDT and CDR2 YYEEEE. This CDR3 contains 11 residues. The ends were cut back, 7 bases at V and 6 bases at J, with 11 bases in the middle. The CDR3 nucleotides are TGTGCCAGCTCTCGGGGGTTCGAGCAGTACTTC. Protein sequence: CASSRGFEQYF.

The genes are TRBV6-1 and TRBJ2-7; unclear D gene. With 1 base removed from V and 6 bases from J, the gap between germline ends came to 10 bases. The CDR3 length is 13 residues. CDR1 and CDR2 from the germline V gene are MNHNS and SASEGT. In DNA, the CDR3 is TGTGCCAGCAGTGAAGATCCGTATCGCGAGCAGTACTTC. It is translated as CASSEDPYREQYF.

CDR3 residues: CASSISPGGQETQYF. CDR3 in DNA: TGTGCCAGTAGTATAAGTCCGGGAGGGCAAGAGACCCAGTACTTC. The chain combines TRBV19 with TRBJ2-5; TRBD2 aligns across 8 bases. This CDR3 has 15 amino acids. Per germline, CDR1 LNHDA and CDR2 SQIVND (reference sequence). Trimming at V came to 2 bases and at J to 2 bases, leaving 4 bases not matched to a gene.

The chain links TRBV30 to TRBJ1-1, with TRBD1 as a possible D gene (6 bases). Deletions cut 0 bases from V and 5 bases from J, with 16 bases between. This CDR3 region has 15 residues. The germline CDR1 and CDR2 sequences are GTSNPN and SVGIG (reference sequence). The CDR3 DNA sequence: TGTGCCTGGAGTGTAGAGGCAGGGGTTGGAACTGAAGCTTTCTTT. As protein: CAWSVEAGVGTEAFF.

The J gene is TRBJ2-5, the V gene TRBV20-1; 10 nucleotides line up with TRBD2. CDR1 is DFQATT, CDR2 SNEGSKA, per germline (reference sequence). The CDR3 has 15 residues. J lost 4 bases, V lost 3 bases, and 8 bases had no gene match. The CDR3: CSASRLAGEGETQYF. The CDR3 DNA reads TGCAGTGCTAGTCGGCTAGCGGGAGAAGGAGAGACCCAGTACTTC.

V and J are TRBV28 and TRBJ2-7; TRBD1 matches at 9 bases. CDR3 length equals 13 residues. Trimming at V came to 6 bases and at J to 3 bases, leaving 3 bases not matched to a gene. Germline CDR1 MDHEN, CDR2 SYDVKM. In DNA, the CDR3 is TGTGCCAGCAGCCGACAGGGGGTCTACGAGCAGTACTTC. Translation: CASSRQGVYEQYF.

The chain joins TRBV5-1 to TRBJ2-7; D remains ambiguous. The CDR3 contains 15 residues. Trimming stripped 4 bases from V and 0 bases from J, with 14 bases between. In germline, CDR1 is SGHRS, CDR2 YFSETQ. The CDR3 region is CASSLGPGSSYEQYF. CDR3 nucleotide sequence: TGCGCCAGCAGCCTAGGTCCCGGTTCCTCCTACGAGCAGTACTTC.

The rearrangement uses TRBV20-1 and TRBJ2-5; maybe TRBD2 (5 bases). Between the trimmed V and J ends, which lost 3 bases and 1 base, there was a span of 12 bases. Looked up from germline, CDR1 is DFQATT and CDR2 is SNEGSKA (reference sequence). This CDR3 comprises 14 residues. The CDR3 region is CSASATAGQETQYF. CDR3 bases: TGCAGTGCTAGTGCGACGGCGGGCCAAGAGACCCAGTACTTC.

The rearrangement joins TRBV29-1 to TRBJ1-2, with D possibly being TRBD1 (5 bases). The CDR3 has 12 residues. V dropped 8 bases and J dropped 5 bases, with 15 bases sitting between them. Germline loops: CDR1 SQVTM, CDR2 ANQGSEA. The CDR3 nucleotides read TGCAGCACGAGTCCAGGGAGGTATGGCTACACCTTC. It is translated as CSTSPGRYGYTF.

The chain carries TRBV5-1 and TRBJ1-3; D perhaps matches TRBD1 (5 bases). This CDR3 has 15 amino acids. Germline assignment: CDR1 SGHRS and CDR2 YFSETQ. The germline V and J ends were trimmed by 4 bases and 2 bases, with 13 bases remaining between them. Written as DNA, the CDR3 is TGCGCCAGCAGCACCCTGCCGGGGGCTGGAAACACCATATATTTT. Its translation is CASSTLPGAGNTIYF.

This chain connects TRBV5-8 to TRBJ1-4, with TRBD1 matching over 10 bases. Germline V gene lookup returns CDR1 SGHTS and CDR2 YDEGEE. V was clipped by 3 bases and J by 8 bases; unmatched bases: 4. This CDR3 contains 14 residues. The CDR3 DNA reads TGTGCCAGCAGCTCGGGACAGGGGAAAGAAAAACTGTTTTTT. Protein product: CASSSGQGKEKLFF.

This clone was detected a few times. The chain employs TRBV29-1 and TRBJ2-7, with 8 bases lining up with TRBD1. From germline, CDR1 is SQVTM and CDR2 ANQGSEA. The CDR3 has 14 amino acids. Germline trimming cut 1 base from V and 3 bases from J; bases unmatched to any gene: 5. CDR3 DNA sequence: TGCAGCGTTGAAGCCCCGGACAGGGTCTACGAGCAGTACTTC. This codes for CSVEAPDRVYEQYF.

The rearrangement uses TRBV5-4 and TRBJ1-5; tentatively, D is TRBD1 (6 bases). V shed 4 bases and J shed 10 bases, with 15 bases lying between them. The CDR3 has 13 residues. CDR1 and CDR2 from the germline V gene are SGHNT and YYREEE (reference sequence). CDR3 DNA: TGTGCCAGCAGCATAGACAGGAATGGCCCCCAGCATTTT. Residues: CASSIDRNGPQHF.

This sequence joins TRBV10-3 and TRBJ2-5, with TRBD2 matching 8 bases. The V and J ends lost 9 bases and 4 bases, in that order; junction bases with no gene match: 7. The CDR3 covers 13 residues. Germline assignment: CDR1 ENHRY and CDR2 SYGVKD. CDR3 loop: CAIRSGTGETQYF. The DNA of the CDR3 is TGTGCCATTCGTAGCGGGACCGGAGAGACCCAGTACTTC.

This clone has just a few counts. V is TRBV19 and J is TRBJ1-5; D is undetermined. In germline, CDR1 is LNHDA, CDR2 SQIVND (reference sequence). V was clipped by 1 base and J by 3 bases, with 10 bases between them. The CDR3 runs to 15 residues. This CDR3 reads CASSIGSFSNQPQHF. CDR3 bases: TGTGCCAGTAGTATAGGTTCGTTTTCCAATCAGCCCCAGCATTTT.

The gene calls are TRBV15 and TRBJ2-7, with D perhaps matching TRBD2 (5 bases). Per the germline V gene, CDR1 is LNHNV and CDR2 is YYDKDF (reference sequence). The V end lost 4 bases, the J end lost 3 bases, and 25 bases lay between the germline ends. This CDR3 has 18 amino acids. The CDR3 DNA is TGTGCCACCAGCACACCGCTCCATAACGAGAGGAGGAGCTACGAGCAGTACTTC. As protein: CATSTPLHNERRSYEQYF.